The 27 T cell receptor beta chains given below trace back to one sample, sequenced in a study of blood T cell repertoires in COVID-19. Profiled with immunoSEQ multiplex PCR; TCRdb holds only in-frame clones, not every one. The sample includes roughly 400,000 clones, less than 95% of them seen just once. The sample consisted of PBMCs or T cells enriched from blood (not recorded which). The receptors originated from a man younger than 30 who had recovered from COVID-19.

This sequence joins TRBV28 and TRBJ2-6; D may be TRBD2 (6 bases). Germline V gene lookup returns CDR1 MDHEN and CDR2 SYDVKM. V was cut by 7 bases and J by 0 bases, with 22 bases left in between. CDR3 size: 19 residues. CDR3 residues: CASTVGGGFRGSGANVLTF. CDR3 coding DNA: TGTGCCAGCACTGTCGGGGGTGGTTTTCGGGGCTCTGGGGCCAACGTCCTGACTTTC. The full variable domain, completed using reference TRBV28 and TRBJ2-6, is DVKVTQSSRYLVKRTGEKVFLECVQDMDHENMFWYRQDPGLGLRLIYFSYDVKMKEKGDIPEGYSVSREKKERFSLILESASTNQTSMYLCASTVGGGFRGSGANVLTFGAGSRLTVL.

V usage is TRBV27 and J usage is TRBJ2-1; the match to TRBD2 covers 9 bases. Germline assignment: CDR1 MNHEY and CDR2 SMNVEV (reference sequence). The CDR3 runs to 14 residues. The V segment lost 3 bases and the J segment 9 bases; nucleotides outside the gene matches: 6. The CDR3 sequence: CASSFQGLAVEQFF. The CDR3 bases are TGTGCCAGCAGTTTTCAGGGACTAGCAGTTGAGCAGTTCTTC.

The CDR3: CSVPGTSGSTDTQYF. The CDR3, as DNA: TGCAGCGTCCCTGGGACTAGCGGGAGCACAGATACGCAGTATTTT. V and J are TRBV29-1 and TRBJ2-3, with 12 bases identical to TRBD2. CDR1 and CDR2 from the germline V gene are SQVTM and ANQGSEA. J gave up 0 bases and V 6 bases, and 4 bases lay outside the gene matches. CDR3 length equals 15 residues.

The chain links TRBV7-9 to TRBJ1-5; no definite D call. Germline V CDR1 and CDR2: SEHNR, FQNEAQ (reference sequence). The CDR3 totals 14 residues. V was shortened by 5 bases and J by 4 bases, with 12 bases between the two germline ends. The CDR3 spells CASSPDGGNQPQHF. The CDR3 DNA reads TGTGCCAGCAGCCCGGACGGAGGGAATCAGCCCCAGCATTTT.

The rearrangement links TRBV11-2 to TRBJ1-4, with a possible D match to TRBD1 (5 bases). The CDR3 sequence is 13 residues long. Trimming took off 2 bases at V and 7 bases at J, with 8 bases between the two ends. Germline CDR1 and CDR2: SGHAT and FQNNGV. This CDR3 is CASSLLTVEKLFF. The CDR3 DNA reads TGTGCCAGCAGCTTATTGACAGTTGAAAAACTGTTTTTT.

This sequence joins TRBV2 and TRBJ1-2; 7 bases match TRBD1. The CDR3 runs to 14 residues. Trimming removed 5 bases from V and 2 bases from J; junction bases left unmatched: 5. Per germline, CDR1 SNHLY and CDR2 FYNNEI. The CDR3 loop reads CASSSGQRNYGYTF. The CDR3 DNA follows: TGTGCCAGCAGTTCGGGACAGAGGAACTATGGCTACACCTTC.

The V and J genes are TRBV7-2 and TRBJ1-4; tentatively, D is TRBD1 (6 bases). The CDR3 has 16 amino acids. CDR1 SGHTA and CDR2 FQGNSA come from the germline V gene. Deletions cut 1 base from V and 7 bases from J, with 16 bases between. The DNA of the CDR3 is TGTGCCAGCAGCTTAGGGAGGTACACCAGGGGTGAAAAACTGTTTTTT. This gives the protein CASSLGRYTRGEKLFF.

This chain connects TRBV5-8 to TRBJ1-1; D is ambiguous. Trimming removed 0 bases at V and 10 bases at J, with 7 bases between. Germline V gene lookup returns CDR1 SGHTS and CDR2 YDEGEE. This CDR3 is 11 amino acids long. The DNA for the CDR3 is TGTGCCAGCAGCTTGGAAACGGGAGCTTTCTTT. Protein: CASSLETGAFF.

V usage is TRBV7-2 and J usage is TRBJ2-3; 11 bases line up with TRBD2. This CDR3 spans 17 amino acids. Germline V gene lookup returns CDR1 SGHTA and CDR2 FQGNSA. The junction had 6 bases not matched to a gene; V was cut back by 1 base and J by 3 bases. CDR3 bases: TGTGCCAGCAGCTTAGAACTAGCGGGAGCCTCTACAGATACGCAGTATTTT. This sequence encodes CASSLELAGASTDTQYF.

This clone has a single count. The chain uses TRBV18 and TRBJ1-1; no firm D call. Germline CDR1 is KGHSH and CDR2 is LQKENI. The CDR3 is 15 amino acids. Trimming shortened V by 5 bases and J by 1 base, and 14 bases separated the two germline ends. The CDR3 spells CASSTERPQNTEAFF. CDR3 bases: TGTGCCAGCTCAACAGAACGACCCCAGAACACTGAAGCTTTCTTT.

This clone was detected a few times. The CDR3 DNA reads as TGTGCCAGCAGTTACTCCTACAGATCATACTATGGCTACACCTTC. It yields the protein CASSYSYRSYYGYTF. V gene TRBV6-5 combines with J gene TRBJ1-2; unclear D gene. The V end was cut by 0 bases, the J end by 3 bases, with 11 bases between. The CDR3 is 15 amino acids. CDR1 is MNHEY and CDR2 is SVGAGI in the germline V gene.

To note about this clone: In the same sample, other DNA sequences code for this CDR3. The DNA for the CDR3 is TGTGCCAGCAGCTTTGGACAGGGGGACACTGAAGCTTTCTTT. This translates into CASSFGQGDTEAFF. V is TRBV5-6 and J is TRBJ1-1; 10 bases map to TRBD1. CDR3 size: 14 residues. The germline gives CDR1 SGHDT, CDR2 YYEEEE. V was pared by 2 bases and J by 3 bases, with 1 base of the junction left unmatched.

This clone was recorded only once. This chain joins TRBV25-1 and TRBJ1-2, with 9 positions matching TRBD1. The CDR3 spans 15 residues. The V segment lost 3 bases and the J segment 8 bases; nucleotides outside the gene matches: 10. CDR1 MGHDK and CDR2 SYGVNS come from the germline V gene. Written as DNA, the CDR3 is TGTGCCAGCAGTGACCCCCGGGACAGGGATCACGGCTACACCTTC. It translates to CASSDPRDRDHGYTF.

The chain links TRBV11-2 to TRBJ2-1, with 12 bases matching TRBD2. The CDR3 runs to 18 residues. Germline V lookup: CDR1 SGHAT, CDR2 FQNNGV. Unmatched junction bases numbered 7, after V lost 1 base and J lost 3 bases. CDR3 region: CASSLVTSGGDRYNEQFF. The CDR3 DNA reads TGTGCCAGCAGCTTAGTGACTAGCGGGGGTGACCGCTACAATGAGCAGTTCTTC.

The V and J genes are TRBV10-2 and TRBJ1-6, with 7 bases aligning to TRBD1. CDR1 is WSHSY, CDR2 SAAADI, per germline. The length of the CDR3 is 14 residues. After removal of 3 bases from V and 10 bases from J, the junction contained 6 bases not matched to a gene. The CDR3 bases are TGCGCCAGCAGTGATACAGGGGCTCGGTCACCCCTCCACTTT. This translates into CASSDTGARSPLHF.

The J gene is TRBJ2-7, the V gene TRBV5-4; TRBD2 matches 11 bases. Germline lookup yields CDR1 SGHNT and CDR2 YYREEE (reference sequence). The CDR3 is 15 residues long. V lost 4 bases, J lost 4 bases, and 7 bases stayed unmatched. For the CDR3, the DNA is TGTGCCAGCAGCCCTAATAGCGGGAGGGATTACGAGCAGTACTTC. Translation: CASSPNSGRDYEQYF.

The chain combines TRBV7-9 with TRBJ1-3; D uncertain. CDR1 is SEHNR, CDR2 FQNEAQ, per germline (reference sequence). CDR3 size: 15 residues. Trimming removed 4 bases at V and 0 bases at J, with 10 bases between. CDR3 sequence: CASSSPRDSGNTIYF. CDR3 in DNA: TGTGCCAGCAGCTCCCCACGGGACTCTGGAAACACCATATATTTT. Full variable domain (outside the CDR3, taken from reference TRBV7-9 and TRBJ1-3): DTGVSQNPRHKITKRGQNVTFRCDPISEHNRLYWYRQTLGQGPEFLTYFQNEAQLEKSRLLSDRFSAERPKGSFSTLEIQRTEQGDSAMYLCASSSPRDSGNTIYFGEGSWLTVV.

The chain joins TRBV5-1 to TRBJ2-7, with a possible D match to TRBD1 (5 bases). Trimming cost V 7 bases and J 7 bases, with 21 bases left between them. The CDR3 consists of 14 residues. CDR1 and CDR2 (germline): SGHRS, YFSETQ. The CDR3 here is CASQPGMGSEEQYF. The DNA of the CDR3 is TGCGCCAGCCAACCAGGGATGGGGTCTGAAGAGCAGTACTTC. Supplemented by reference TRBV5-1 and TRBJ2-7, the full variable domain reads KAGVTQTPRYLIKTRGQQVTLSCSPISGHRSVSWYQQTPGQGLQFLFEYFSETQRNKGNFPGRFSGRQFSNSRSEMNVSTLELGDSALYLCASQPGMGSEEQYFGPGTRLTVT.

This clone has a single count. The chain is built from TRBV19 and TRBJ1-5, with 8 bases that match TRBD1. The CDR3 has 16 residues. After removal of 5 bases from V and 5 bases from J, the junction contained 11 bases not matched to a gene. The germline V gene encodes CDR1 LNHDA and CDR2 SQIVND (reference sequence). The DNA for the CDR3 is TGTGCCAGTAGTGTCTGGGGACAGGTCCTTTATCAGCCCCAGCATTTT. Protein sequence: CASSVWGQVLYQPQHF.

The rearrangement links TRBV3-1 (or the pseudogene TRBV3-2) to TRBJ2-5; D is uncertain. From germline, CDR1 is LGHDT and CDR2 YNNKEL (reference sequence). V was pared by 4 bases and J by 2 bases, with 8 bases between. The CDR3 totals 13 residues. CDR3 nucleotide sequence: TGTGCCAGCAGCCGGAGTCCACAAGAGACCCAGTACTTC. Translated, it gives CASSRSPQETQYF.

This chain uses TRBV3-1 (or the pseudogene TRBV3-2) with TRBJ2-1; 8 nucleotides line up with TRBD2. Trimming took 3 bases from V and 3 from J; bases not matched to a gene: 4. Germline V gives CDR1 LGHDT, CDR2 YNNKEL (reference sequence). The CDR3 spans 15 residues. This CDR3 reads CASSHRGGGYNEQFF. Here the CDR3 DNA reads TGTGCCAGCAGCCACCGGGGGGGAGGCTACAATGAGCAGTTCTTC.

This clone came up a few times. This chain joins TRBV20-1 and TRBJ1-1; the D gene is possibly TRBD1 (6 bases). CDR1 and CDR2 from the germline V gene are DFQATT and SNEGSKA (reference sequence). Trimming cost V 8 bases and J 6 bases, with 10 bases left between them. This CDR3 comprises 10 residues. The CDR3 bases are TGCAGTCCTAAGGGGGCTGAAGCTTTCTTT. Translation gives CSPKGAEAFF.

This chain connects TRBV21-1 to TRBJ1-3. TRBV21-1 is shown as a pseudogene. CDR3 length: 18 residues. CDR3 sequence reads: CASSKAMGGRASGNTIYF. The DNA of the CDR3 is TGTGCCAGCAGCAAAGCTATGGGGGGTAGGGCCTCTGGAAACACCATATATTTT.

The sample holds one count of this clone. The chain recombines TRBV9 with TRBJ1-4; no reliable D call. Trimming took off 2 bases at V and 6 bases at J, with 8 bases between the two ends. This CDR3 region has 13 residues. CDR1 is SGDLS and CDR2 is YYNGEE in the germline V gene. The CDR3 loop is CASSVTPDEKLFF. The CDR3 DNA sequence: TGTGCCAGCAGCGTGACTCCAGATGAAAAACTGTTTTTT.

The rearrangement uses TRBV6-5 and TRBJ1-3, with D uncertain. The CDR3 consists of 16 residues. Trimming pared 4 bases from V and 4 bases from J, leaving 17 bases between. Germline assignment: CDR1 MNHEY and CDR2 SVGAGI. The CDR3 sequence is CASSFTRVPTGNTIYF. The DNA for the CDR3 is TGTGCCAGCAGTTTCACGCGGGTACCTACCGGAAACACCATATATTTT.

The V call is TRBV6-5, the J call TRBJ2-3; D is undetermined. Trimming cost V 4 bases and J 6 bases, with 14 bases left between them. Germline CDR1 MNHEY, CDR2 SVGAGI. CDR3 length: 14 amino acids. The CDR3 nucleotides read TGTGCCAGCAGTTGGGCAAAGAGACCTGATACGCAGTATTTT. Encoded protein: CASSWAKRPDTQYF.

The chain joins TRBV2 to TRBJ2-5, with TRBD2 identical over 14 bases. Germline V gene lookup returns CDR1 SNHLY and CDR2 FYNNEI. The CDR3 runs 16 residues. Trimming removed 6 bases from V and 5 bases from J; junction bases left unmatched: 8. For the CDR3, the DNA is TGTGCCAGCAGAATGGGACTAGCGGGAGCCATTGAGACCCAGTACTTC. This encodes CASRMGLAGAIETQYF. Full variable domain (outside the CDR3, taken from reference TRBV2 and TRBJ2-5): EPEVTQTPSHQVTQMGQEVILRCVPISNHLYFYWYRQILGQKVEFLVSFYNNEISEKSEIFDDQFSVERPDGSNFTLKIRSTKLEDSAMYFCASRMGLAGAIETQYFGPGTRLLVL.